A selection of T cell receptor beta chains follows, all from one sample in a study of neurological immune-mediated disorders. TCRdb re-called the 5' RACE reads with MiXCR, one entry per CDR3 protein. The table records about 45,000 distinct CDR3 sequences, roughly 14% of them present only once. The sample comprised PBMCs. These receptors all come from a man aged 25-40 years in good health. CDR3s include the opening cysteine and the closing phenylalanine or tryptophan. The D gene is left open where the match is weak. Size values are once, few and many counts, or a class for expanded clones, and some rows have none.

abundance,j_gene,d_gene,v_gene,CDR3aa,CDR3nt
medium-sized,TRBJ2-7,TRBD1,TRBV20-1,CSARDLEGQGYEQYF,TGCAGTGCTAGAGATCTGGAGGGACAGGGGTACGAGCAGTACTTC
few,TRBJ1-1,TRBD1,TRBV6-1,CASSRGGQGGTEAFF,TGTGCCAGCAGTCGAGGCGGACAGGGTGGCACTGAAGCTTTCTTT
many,TRBJ1-3,NA,TRBV7-9,CASSFQGNGNTIYF,TGTGCCAGCAGCTTCCAGGGGAACGGAAACACCATATATTTT
many,TRBJ2-7,NA,TRBV10-2,CASSESTQGPAYEQYF,TGCGCCAGCAGTGAGTCGACTCAGGGCCCAGCCTACGAGCAGTACTTC
many,TRBJ2-5,NA,TRBV5-1,CASSGGIASEETQYF,TGCGCCAGCAGCGGAGGGATCGCGTCGGAAGAGACCCAGTACTTC
many,TRBJ2-7,NA,TRBV7-9,CASSLGPNSEQYF,TGTGCCAGCAGCTTAGGACCAAATTCCGAGCAGTACTTC
NA,TRBJ2-2,NA,TRBV5-5,CASSWTYGGQTTRGELFF,TGTGCCAGCAGCTGGACCTACGGGGGACAGACCACCCGAGGGGAGCTGTTTTTT
many,TRBJ1-2,NA,TRBV7-8,CASSLFEAKQNYGYTF,TGTGCCAGCAGCTTATTCGAGGCCAAACAAAACTATGGCTACACCTTC
many,TRBJ2-2,NA,TRBV29-1,CSASAANTGELFF,TGCAGCGCTTCGGCAGCGAACACCGGGGAGCTGTTTTTT
few,TRBJ2-1,TRBD2,TRBV10-3,CAISEYQTSGTVDEQFF,TGTGCCATCAGTGAGTACCAGACTAGCGGGACAGTCGATGAGCAGTTCTTC
many,TRBJ1-1,NA,TRBV28,CASSWRAEAFF,TGTGCCAGTTCTTGGCGGGCTGAAGCTTTCTTT
many,TRBJ1-5,NA,TRBV18,CASSPTNQPQHF,TGTGCCAGCTCACCAACGAATCAGCCCCAGCATTTT
many,TRBJ2-5,NA,TRBV11-2,CASSPDSQETQYF,TGTGCCAGCAGCCCAGACTCGCAAGAGACCCAGTACTTC
many,TRBJ2-2,NA,TRBV5-6,CASSGALNTGELFF,TGTGCCAGCAGCGGTGCTTTGAACACCGGGGAGCTGTTTTTT
NA,TRBJ2-1,TRBD2,TRBV2,CASRKGLAGGSYNEQFF,TGTGCCAGCAGAAAGGGACTAGCGGGGGGCTCCTACAATGAGCAGTTCTTC
NA,TRBJ2-3,TRBD2,TRBV5-1,CASTSGGAEEDTQYF,TGCGCCAGCACCTCCGGGGGGGCCGAGGAGGATACGCAGTATTTT
many,TRBJ2-4,NA,TRBV7-2,CASSQDTFPGAKNIQYF,TGTGCCAGCAGCCAGGACACCTTCCCCGGGGCCAAAAACATTCAGTACTTC
many,TRBJ1-2,NA,TRBV28,CASSQPQSYGYTF,TGTGCCAGCAGCCAACCACAGTCCTATGGCTACACCTTC
many,TRBJ2-5,NA,TRBV12-3/TRBV12-4,CASSWGQETQYF,TGTGCCAGCAGCTGGGGCCAAGAGACCCAGTACTTC
few,TRBJ2-7,TRBD2,TRBV4-1,CASSEGTSGRWPPYEQYF,TGCGCCAGCAGCGAAGGGACTAGCGGGAGATGGCCCCCCTACGAGCAGTACTTC